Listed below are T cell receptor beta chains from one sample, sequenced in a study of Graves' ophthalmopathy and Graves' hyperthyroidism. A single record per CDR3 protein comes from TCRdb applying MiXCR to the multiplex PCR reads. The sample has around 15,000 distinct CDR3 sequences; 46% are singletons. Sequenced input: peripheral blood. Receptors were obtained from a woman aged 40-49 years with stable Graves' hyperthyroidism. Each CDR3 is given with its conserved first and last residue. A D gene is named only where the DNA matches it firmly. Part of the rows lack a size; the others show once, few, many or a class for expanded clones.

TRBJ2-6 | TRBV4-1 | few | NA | CASSHSPASGANVLTF | TGCGCCAGCAGCCATAGCCCTGCCTCTGGGGCCAACGTCCTGACTTTC
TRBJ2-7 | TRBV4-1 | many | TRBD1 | CASRQGYSEQYF | TGCGCCAGCCGACAGGGATACTCCGAGCAGTACTTC
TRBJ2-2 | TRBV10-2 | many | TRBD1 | CASRKQGARANTGELFF | TGCGCCAGCAGAAAGCAGGGGGCGCGGGCGAACACCGGGGAGCTGTTTTTT
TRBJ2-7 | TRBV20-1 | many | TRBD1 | CSASGTGSYEQYF | TGCAGTGCGTCCGGGACAGGTTCCTACGAGCAGTACTTC
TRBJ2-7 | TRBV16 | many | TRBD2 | CASSRLAGETGTYEQYF | TGTGCCAGCAGCCGACTAGCGGGAGAGACCGGGACCTACGAGCAGTACTTC
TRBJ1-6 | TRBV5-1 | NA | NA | CASSNGDRRYSPLHF | TGCGCCAGCAGTAACGGAGACAGGCGGTATTCACCCCTCCACTTT
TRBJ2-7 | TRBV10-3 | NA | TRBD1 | CAIDKGQNYEQNF | TGTGCCATCGATAAGGGACAGAACTACGAGCAGAACTTC
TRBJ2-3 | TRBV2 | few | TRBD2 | CASSETSGSTDTQYF | TGTGCCAGCAGTGAGACTAGCGGCAGCACAGATACGCAGTATTTT
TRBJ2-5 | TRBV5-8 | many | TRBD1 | CASSLEGQGRETQYF | TGTGCCAGCAGCTTGGAGGGACAGGGGAGGGAGACCCAGTACTTC
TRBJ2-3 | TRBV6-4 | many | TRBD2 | CASSPAGVSDTQYF | TGTGCCAGCAGTCCAGCGGGAGTTTCAGATACGCAGTATTTT
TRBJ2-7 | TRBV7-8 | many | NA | CASSPNLGSFYEQYF | TGTGCCAGCAGCCCCAACCTGGGGTCTTTTTACGAGCAGTACTTC
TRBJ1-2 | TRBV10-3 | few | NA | CAIRGVGARGYTF | TGTGCCATCCGCGGCGTGGGGGCGCGGGGCTACACCTTC
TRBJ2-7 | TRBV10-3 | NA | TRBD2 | CAISETGTSGSSYEQYF | TGTGCCATCAGTGAAACCGGGACTAGCGGGAGTTCCTACGAGCAGTACTTC
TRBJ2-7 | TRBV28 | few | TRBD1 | CASSTGTASYEQYF | TGTGCCAGCAGTACCGGGACAGCCTCCTACGAGCAGTACTTC
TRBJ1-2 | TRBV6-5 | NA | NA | CASSYGSRDYGYTF | TGTGCCAGCAGTTATGGCAGCAGGGACTATGGCTACACCTTC
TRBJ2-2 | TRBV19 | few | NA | CASRGYGELFF | TGTGCCAGTAGAGGTTACGGGGAGCTGTTTTTT